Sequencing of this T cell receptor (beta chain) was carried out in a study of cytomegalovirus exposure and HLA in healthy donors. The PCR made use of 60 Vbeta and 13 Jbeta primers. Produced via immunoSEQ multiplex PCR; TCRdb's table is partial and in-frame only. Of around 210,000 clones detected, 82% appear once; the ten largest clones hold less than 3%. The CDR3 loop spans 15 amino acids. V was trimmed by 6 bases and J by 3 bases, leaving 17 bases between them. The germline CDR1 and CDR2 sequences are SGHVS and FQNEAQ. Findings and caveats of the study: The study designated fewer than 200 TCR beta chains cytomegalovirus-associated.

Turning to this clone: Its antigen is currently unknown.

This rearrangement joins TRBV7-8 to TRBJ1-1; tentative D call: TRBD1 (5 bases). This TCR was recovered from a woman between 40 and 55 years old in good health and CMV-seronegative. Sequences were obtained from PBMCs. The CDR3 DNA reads TGTGCCAGCAGGGCGGACACGCTCACGTACACTGAAGCTTTCTTT. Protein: CASRADTLTYTEAFF. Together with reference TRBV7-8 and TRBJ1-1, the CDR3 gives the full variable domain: GAGVSQSPRYKVAKRGQDVALRCDPISGHVSLFWYQQALGQGPEFLTYFQNEAQLDKSGLPSDRFFAERPEGSVSTLKIQRTQQEDSAVYLCASRADTLTYTEAFFGQGTRLTVV.